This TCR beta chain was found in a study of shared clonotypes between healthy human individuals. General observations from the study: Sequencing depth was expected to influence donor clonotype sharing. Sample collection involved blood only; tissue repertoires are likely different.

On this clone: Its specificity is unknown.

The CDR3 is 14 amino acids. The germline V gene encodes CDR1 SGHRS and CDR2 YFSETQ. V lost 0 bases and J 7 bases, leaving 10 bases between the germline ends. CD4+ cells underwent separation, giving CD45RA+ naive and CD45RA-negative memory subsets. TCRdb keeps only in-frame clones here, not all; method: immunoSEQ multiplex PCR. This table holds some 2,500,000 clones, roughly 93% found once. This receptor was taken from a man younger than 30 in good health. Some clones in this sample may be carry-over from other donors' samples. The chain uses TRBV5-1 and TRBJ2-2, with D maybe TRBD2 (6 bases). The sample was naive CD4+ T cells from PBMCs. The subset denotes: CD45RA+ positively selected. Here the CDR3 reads CASSLVLAGGELFF. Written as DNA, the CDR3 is TGCGCCAGCAGCTTGGTACTAGCCGGCGGGGAGCTGTTTTTT.